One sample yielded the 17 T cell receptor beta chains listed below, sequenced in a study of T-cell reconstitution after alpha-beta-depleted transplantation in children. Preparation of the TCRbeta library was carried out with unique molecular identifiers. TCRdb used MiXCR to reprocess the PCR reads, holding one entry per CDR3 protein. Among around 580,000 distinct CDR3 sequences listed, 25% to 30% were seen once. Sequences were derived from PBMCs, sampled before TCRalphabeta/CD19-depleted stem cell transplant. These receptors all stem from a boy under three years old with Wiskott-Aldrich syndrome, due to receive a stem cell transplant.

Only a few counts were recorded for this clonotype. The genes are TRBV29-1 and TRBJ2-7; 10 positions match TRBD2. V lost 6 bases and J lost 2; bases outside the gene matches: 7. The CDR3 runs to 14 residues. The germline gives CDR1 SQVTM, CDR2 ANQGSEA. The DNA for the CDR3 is TGCAGCGTAGAGAAACTAGCGGGGACCTACGAGCAGTACTTC. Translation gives CSVEKLAGTYEQYF.

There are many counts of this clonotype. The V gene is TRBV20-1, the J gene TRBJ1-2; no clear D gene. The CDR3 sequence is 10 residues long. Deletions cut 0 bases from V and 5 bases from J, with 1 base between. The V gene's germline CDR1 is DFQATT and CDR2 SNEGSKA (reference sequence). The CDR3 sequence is CSARDYGYTF. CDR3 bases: TGCAGTGCTAGAGATTATGGCTACACCTTC.

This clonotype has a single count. CDR3 protein: CASSLDTGPGATDTQYF. The CDR3 DNA reads TGTGCCAGCAGCTTGGATACGGGACCGGGTGCCACAGATACGCAGTATTTT. The V and J genes are TRBV5-6 and TRBJ2-3; D may be TRBD1 or TRBD2 (5 bases each). The germline V gene encodes CDR1 SGHDT and CDR2 YYEEEE. The CDR3 is made up of 17 amino acids. The V gene lost 0 bases and the J gene lost 2 bases, with 16 bases spanning the gap.

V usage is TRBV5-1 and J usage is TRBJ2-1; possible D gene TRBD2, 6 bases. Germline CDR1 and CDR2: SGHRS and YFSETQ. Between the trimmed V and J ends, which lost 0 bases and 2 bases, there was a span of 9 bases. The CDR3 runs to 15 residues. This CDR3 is CASSLVQRAYNEQFF. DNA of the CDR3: TGCGCCAGCAGCTTGGTACAGCGGGCCTACAATGAGCAGTTCTTC.

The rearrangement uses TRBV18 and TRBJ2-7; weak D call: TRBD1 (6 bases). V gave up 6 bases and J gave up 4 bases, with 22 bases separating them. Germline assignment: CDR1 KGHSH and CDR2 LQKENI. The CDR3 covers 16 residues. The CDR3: CASSPIQGSFQYEQYF. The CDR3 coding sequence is TGTGCCAGCTCTCCGATACAGGGATCCTTCCAGTACGAGCAGTACTTC.

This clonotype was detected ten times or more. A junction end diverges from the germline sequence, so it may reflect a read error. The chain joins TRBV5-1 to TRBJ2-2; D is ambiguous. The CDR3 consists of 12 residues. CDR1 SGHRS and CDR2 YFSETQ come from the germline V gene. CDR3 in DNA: TGTGCCAGCAGTTTAATCACCGGGGAGCTGTTTTTT. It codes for CASSLITGELFF. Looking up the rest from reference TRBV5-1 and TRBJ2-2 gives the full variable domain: KAGVTQTPRYLIKTRGQQVTLSCSPISGHRSVSWYQQTPGQGLQFLFEYFSETQRNKGNFPGRFSGRQFSNSRSEMNVSTLELGDSALYLCASSLITGELFFGEGSRLTVL.

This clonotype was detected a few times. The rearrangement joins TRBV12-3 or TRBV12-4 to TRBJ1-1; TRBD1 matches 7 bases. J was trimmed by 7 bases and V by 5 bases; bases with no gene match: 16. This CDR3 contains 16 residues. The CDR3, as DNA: TGTGCCAGCAGTCTGGGACAGTTCGTTGGATCCGATGAAGCTTTCTTT. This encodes CASSLGQFVGSDEAFF.

CDR3 region: CSVSRLAGPETQYF. The CDR3 bases are TGCAGCGTCTCAAGACTAGCGGGACCAGAGACCCAGTACTTC. This chain connects TRBV29-1 to TRBJ2-5, with 11 bases identical to TRBD2. The CDR3 totals 14 residues. The germline V gene encodes CDR1 SQVTM and CDR2 ANQGSEA. Germline trimming cut 6 bases from V and 4 bases from J; bases unmatched to any gene: 7.

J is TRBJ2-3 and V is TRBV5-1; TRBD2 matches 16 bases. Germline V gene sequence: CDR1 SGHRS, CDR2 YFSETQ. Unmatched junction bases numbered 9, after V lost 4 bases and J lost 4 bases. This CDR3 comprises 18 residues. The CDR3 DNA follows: TGCGCCAGCAGCCCCGGGACTAGCGGGAGGGCATTCGCAGATACGCAGTATTTT. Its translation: CASSPGTSGRAFADTQYF. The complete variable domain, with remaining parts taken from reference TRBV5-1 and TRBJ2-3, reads KAGVTQTPRYLIKTRGQQVTLSCSPISGHRSVSWYQQTPGQGLQFLFEYFSETQRNKGNFPGRFSGRQFSNSRSEMNVSTLELGDSALYLCASSPGTSGRAFADTQYFGPGTRLTVL.

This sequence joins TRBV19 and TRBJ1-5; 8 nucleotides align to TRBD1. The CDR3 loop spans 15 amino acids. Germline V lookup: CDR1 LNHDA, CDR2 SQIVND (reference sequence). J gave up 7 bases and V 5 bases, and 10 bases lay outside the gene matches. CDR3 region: CASSAFRGRGQPQHF. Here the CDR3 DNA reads TGTGCCAGTAGTGCCTTCAGGGGGCGCGGACAGCCCCAGCATTTT.

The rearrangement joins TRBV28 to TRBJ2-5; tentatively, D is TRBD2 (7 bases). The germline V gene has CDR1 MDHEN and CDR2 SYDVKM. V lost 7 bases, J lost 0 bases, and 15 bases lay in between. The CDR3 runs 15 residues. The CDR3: CASTLRGGYQETQYF. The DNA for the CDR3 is TGTGCCAGCACCCTGAGGGGGGGGTACCAAGAGACCCAGTACTTC.

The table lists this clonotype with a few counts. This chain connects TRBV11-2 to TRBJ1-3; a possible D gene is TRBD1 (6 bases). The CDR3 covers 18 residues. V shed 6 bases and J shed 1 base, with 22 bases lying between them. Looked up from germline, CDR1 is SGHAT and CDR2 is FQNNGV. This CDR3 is CASSLNHRDIRSGNTIYF. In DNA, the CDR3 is TGTGCCAGCAGTCTTAACCACAGGGATATAAGGTCTGGAAACACCATATATTTT.

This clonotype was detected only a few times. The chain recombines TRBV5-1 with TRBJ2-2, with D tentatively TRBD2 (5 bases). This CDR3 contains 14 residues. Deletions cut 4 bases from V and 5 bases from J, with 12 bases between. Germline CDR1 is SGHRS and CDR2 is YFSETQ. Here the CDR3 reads CASSLQTGTGELFF. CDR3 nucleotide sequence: TGCGCCAGCAGCCTCCAGACGGGAACCGGGGAGCTGTTTTTT.

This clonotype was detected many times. The CDR3, as DNA: TGTGCCAGCAGCTTCGGACGTGGGCAGCAGTTCTTC. It yields the protein CASSFGRGQQFF. The chain links TRBV25-1 to TRBJ2-1, with D unresolved. Trimming took 6 bases from V and 11 from J, leaving 14 bases between them. Germline V lookup: CDR1 MGHDK, CDR2 SYGVNS. This CDR3 comprises 12 residues.

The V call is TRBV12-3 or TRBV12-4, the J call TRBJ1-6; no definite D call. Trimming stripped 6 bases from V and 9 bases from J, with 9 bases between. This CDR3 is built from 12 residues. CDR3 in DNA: TGTGCCAGCAGCTCCAGGAGTTCACCCCTCCACTTT. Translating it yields CASSSRSSPLHF.

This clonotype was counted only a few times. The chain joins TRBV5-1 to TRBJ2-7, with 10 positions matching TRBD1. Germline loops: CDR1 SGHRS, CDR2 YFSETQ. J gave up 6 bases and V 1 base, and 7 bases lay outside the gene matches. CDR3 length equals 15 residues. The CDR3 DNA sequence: TGCGCCAGCAGCTTGTTGTGGACAGGGGGACGCGAGCAGTACTTC. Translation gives CASSLLWTGGREQYF. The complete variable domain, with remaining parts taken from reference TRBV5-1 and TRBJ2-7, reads KAGVTQTPRYLIKTRGQQVTLSCSPISGHRSVSWYQQTPGQGLQFLFEYFSETQRNKGNFPGRFSGRQFSNSRSEMNVSTLELGDSALYLCASSLLWTGGREQYFGPGTRLTVT.

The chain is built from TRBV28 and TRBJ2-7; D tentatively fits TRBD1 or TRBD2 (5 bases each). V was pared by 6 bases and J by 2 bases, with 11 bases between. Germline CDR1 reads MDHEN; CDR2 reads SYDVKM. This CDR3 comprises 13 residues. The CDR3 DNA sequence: TGTGCCAGCAGAGTGGGACCCACCTACGAGCAGTACTTC. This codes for CASRVGPTYEQYF.